The 25 T cell receptor beta chains below come from one sample, sequenced in a study of tumour-infiltrating T cells in Burkitt lymphoma. Using immunoSEQ multiplex PCR, the repertoire was profiled, and TCRdb retains in-frame clones only, with some absent. This sample yields tens of thousands of clones, of which less than 40% are seen a single time; roughly 2.8% belongs to the top ten. The specimen sequenced was tumor tissue. Receptors were obtained from a human donor with Burkitt lymphoma.

This clone was recorded a few times. This chain connects TRBV5-4 to TRBJ2-1; no clear D. The V end was cut by 2 bases, the J end by 9 bases, with 30 bases between. The CDR3 is 19 amino acids. Germline values: CDR1 SGHNT, CDR2 YYREEE (reference sequence). The CDR3 nucleotides are TGTGCCAGCAGCTTTTGGCCCTCCCACTCTCCTTCTTACACAAGTGAGCAGTTCTTC. Amino acids: CASSFWPSHSPSYTSEQFF.

The J gene is TRBJ1-3, the V gene TRBV10-3; D not certain. V lost 9 bases and J 4 bases, leaving 10 bases between the germline ends. The V gene's germline CDR1 is ENHRY and CDR2 SYGVKD. The CDR3 covers 12 residues. CDR3 nucleotide sequence: TGTGCCATGTCGACGCAGGGAAACACCATATATTTT. Amino acid sequence: CAMSTQGNTIYF.

A single count supports this clone. The rearrangement uses TRBV15 and TRBJ1-1; no reliable D call. Germline V gene data show CDR1 as LNHNV and CDR2 as YYDKDF (reference sequence). The CDR3 length is 12 residues. V was clipped by 8 bases and J by 0 bases, with 7 bases between them. Here the CDR3 DNA reads TGTGCCACCGGAGGACTGAACACTGAAGCTTTCTTT. Protein product: CATGGLNTEAFF.

V is TRBV5-6 and J is TRBJ2-3; D unclear. CDR1 and CDR2 from the germline V gene are SGHDT and YYEEEE. Trimming left V 0 bases short and J 4 bases short, with 9 bases between. This CDR3 comprises 14 residues. The CDR3 DNA reads as TGTGCCAGCAGCTTGGGGGTAGGCGCAGATACGCAGTATTTT. Protein: CASSLGVGADTQYF.

The CDR3 sequence is CASSQELRGRDGYTF. The CDR3 DNA sequence: TGTGCCAGCAGCCAAGAGTTACGGGGGCGGGATGGCTACACCTTC. The chain carries TRBV4-2 and TRBJ1-2; the D gene is possibly TRBD1 (6 bases). The CDR3 spans 15 residues. Trimming removed 0 bases from V and 6 bases from J, with 14 bases in between. Germline loops: CDR1 LGHNA, CDR2 YNFKEQ.

This chain uses TRBV21-1 with TRBJ2-7. TRBV21-1 is classified as a pseudogene. CDR3 length: 17 residues. CDR3 coding DNA: TGTGCCAGCAGCAAAGGGATAGAATTAATAGAGTACCACGAGCAGTACTTC. Residues: CASSKGIELIEYHEQYF.

The V call is TRBV2, the J call TRBJ2-2; maybe TRBD1 (5 bases). The V gene lost 9 bases and the J gene lost 2 bases, with 10 bases spanning the gap. This CDR3 is 13 amino acids long. CDR1 and CDR2 (germline): SNHLY, FYNNEI. CDR3: CASSQGNTGELFF. In DNA form, the CDR3 reads TGTGCCAGTTCCCAGGGAAACACCGGGGAGCTGTTTTTT.

This clone was seen only a few times. The V gene is TRBV29-1, the J gene TRBJ2-2; D is ambiguous. Germline V gene sequence: CDR1 SQVTM, CDR2 ANQGSEA. Trimming pared 7 bases from V and 5 bases from J, leaving 14 bases between. The CDR3 is 13 amino acids. The CDR3 spells CSAPVGWTGELFF. The CDR3 DNA follows: TGCAGCGCCCCGGTGGGGTGGACCGGGGAGCTGTTTTTT.

The chain couples TRBV9 to TRBJ1-2, with 9 bases matching TRBD1. Trimming at V came to 0 bases and at J to 8 bases, leaving 14 bases not matched to a gene. In germline, CDR1 is SGDLS, CDR2 YYNGEE. This CDR3 region has 17 residues. CDR3 in amino acids: CASSVAYPEQGARGYTF. The CDR3 DNA follows: TGTGCCAGCAGCGTAGCCTACCCAGAACAGGGGGCAAGGGGCTACACCTTC.

The CDR3 protein is CASSSGTSGGNEQFF. The DNA for the CDR3 is TGTGCCAGCAGTTCCGGGACTAGCGGGGGAAATGAGCAGTTCTTC. The chain uses TRBV6-6 and TRBJ2-1; 14 bases agree with TRBD2. Germline lookup yields CDR1 MNHNY and CDR2 SVGAGI (reference sequence). This CDR3 is 15 amino acids long. V dropped 4 bases and J dropped 7; count of bases not matched to a gene: 3.

The V call is TRBV19, the J call TRBJ1-4; D remains ambiguous. With 5 bases removed from V and 4 bases from J, the gap between germline ends came to 11 bases. Germline V lookup: CDR1 LNHDA, CDR2 SQIVND (reference sequence). The CDR3 is 14 residues long. The CDR3: CASSPRAVNEKLFF. The CDR3 nucleotides are TGTGCCAGTAGTCCCCGGGCAGTTAATGAAAAACTGTTTTTT. Drawing the rest from reference TRBV19 and TRBJ1-4, the complete variable domain is DGGITQSPKYLFRKEGQNVTLSCEQNLNHDAMYWYRQDPGQGLRLIYYSQIVNDFQKGDIAEGYSVSREKKESFPLTVTSAQKNPTAFYLCASSPRAVNEKLFFGSGTQLSVL.

V gene TRBV18 combines with J gene TRBJ2-5; D might be TRBD1 (6 bases). V lost 5 bases to trimming and J lost 3 bases, with 10 bases between them. The CDR3 is made up of 13 amino acids. Germline V lookup: CDR1 KGHSH, CDR2 LQKENI. This CDR3 is CASSSQGKETQYF. DNA for the CDR3: TGTGCCAGCTCATCCCAGGGGAAAGAGACCCAGTACTTC. Based on the CDR3 plus reference TRBV18 and TRBJ2-5, the full variable domain is NAGVMQNPRHLVRRRGQEARLRCSPMKGHSHVYWYRQLPEEGLKFMVYLQKENIIDESGMPKERFSAEFPKEGPSILRIQQVVRGDSAAYFCASSSQGKETQYFGPGTRLLVL.

The rearrangement uses TRBV13 and TRBJ2-1, with TRBD1 matching 7 bases. CDR1 and CDR2 (germline): PRHDT, FYEKMQ (reference sequence). This CDR3 spans 13 amino acids. After removal of 5 bases from V and 7 bases from J, the junction contained 5 bases not matched to a gene. CDR3 bases: TGTGCCAGCAGCCGTCCGACAGGGAATGAGCAGTTCTTC. Amino acids: CASSRPTGNEQFF.

This chain uses TRBV6-1 with TRBJ1-1; TRBD1 might be the D (5 bases). V was trimmed by 2 bases and J by 1 base, leaving 5 bases between them. This CDR3 has 13 residues. Germline assignment: CDR1 MNHNS and CDR2 SASEGT. The CDR3 sequence is CASSEQGNTEAFF. DNA of the CDR3: TGTGCCAGCAGTGAACAGGGGAACACTGAAGCTTTCTTT.

This clone was detected a few times. The chain has TRBV27 and TRBJ2-3; D is ambiguous. In germline, CDR1 is MNHEY, CDR2 SMNVEV (reference sequence). The CDR3 contains 15 residues. Trimming stripped 3 bases from V and 1 base from J, with 11 bases between. The CDR3 loop reads CASSFRRTGTDTQYF. In DNA form, the CDR3 reads TGTGCCAGCAGTTTCCGGCGGACCGGCACAGATACGCAGTATTTT.

The V gene is TRBV5-6, the J gene TRBJ1-4; 8 nucleotides agree with TRBD1. The germline gives CDR1 SGHDT, CDR2 YYEEEE. The junction had 10 bases not matched to a gene; V was cut back by 4 bases and J by 8 bases. The CDR3 has 15 residues. In DNA form, the CDR3 reads TGTGCCAGCAGCCGAGCACCGGACAGGGTGGAAAAACTGTTTTTT. Its translation is CASSRAPDRVEKLFF.

This clone was observed a handful of times. The chain joins TRBV6-5 to TRBJ2-2; 7 bases are shared with TRBD1. V lost 6 bases and J lost 6; bases outside the gene matches: 7. Germline V gives CDR1 MNHEY, CDR2 SVGAGI. CDR3 length equals 14 residues. The CDR3, as DNA: TGTGCCAGCAGACGAGACAGGGTTGCCGGGGAGCTGTTTTTT. This translates into CASRRDRVAGELFF.

This clone was detected only a few times. The V gene is TRBV5-4, the J gene TRBJ1-1; D is ambiguous. CDR3 length equals 13 residues. Germline CDR1 is SGHNT and CDR2 is YYREEE (reference sequence). The V gene lost 3 bases and the J gene lost 5 bases, with 11 bases spanning the gap. The chain's CDR3 is CASSSDGFTEAFF. The CDR3 DNA sequence: TGTGCCAGCAGCTCAGACGGGTTTACTGAAGCTTTCTTT. The complete variable domain, with remaining parts taken from reference TRBV5-4 and TRBJ1-1, reads ETGVTQSPTHLIKTRGQQVTLRCSSQSGHNTVSWYQQALGQGPQFIFQYYREEENGRGNFPPRFSGLQFPNYSSELNVNALELDDSALYLCASSSDGFTEAFFGQGTRLTVV.

The J gene is TRBJ2-5, the V gene TRBV5-1; TRBD2 aligns across 7 bases. The CDR3 is 15 amino acids. Germline V gene sequence: CDR1 SGHRS, CDR2 YFSETQ. The ends lost 0 bases at V and 0 bases at J; junction bases unmatched: 2. CDR3 nucleotides: TGCGCCAGCAGCTTGGCTAGCGGCTACCAAGAGACCCAGTACTTC. Translating it yields CASSLASGYQETQYF.

The chain employs TRBV25-1 and TRBJ2-2; D ambiguous. CDR1 and CDR2 from the germline V gene are MGHDK and SYGVNS. V was shortened by 7 bases and J by 7 bases, with 7 bases between the two germline ends. The CDR3 length is 11 residues. The CDR3 nucleotides are TGTGCCAGCAACCAGAACGGGGAGCTGTTTTTT. It encodes CASNQNGELFF.

The chain links TRBV5-1 to TRBJ1-1; D ambiguous. CDR1 is SGHRS and CDR2 is YFSETQ in the germline V gene. The CDR3 consists of 15 residues. The V end was cut by 0 bases, the J end by 5 bases, with 14 bases between. The CDR3 protein is CASSLGGRLGTEAFF. For the CDR3, the DNA is TGCGCCAGCAGCTTGGGCGGCCGCCTGGGAACTGAAGCTTTCTTT.

This clone has a single count. The J gene is TRBJ1-2, the V gene TRBV13; D not resolved. V lost 10 bases to trimming and J lost 2 bases, with 17 bases between them. CDR3 length: 14 amino acids. The germline V gene encodes CDR1 PRHDT and CDR2 FYEKMQ (reference sequence). The CDR3 loop is CATLPSLQNYGYTF. Here the CDR3 DNA reads TGTGCCACCCTCCCTTCGCTGCAAAACTATGGCTACACCTTC.

The V gene is TRBV5-6, the J gene TRBJ2-6; D remains unclear. Germline values: CDR1 SGHDT, CDR2 YYEEEE. V lost 5 bases to trimming and J lost 1 base, with 10 bases between them. The CDR3 is made up of 15 amino acids. CDR3 amino acids: CASSPLGSGANVLTF. The CDR3 DNA reads TGTGCCAGCAGTCCCTTGGGGTCTGGGGCCAACGTCCTGACTTTC.

The table lists this clone with a few counts. The chain links TRBV6-5 to TRBJ1-1; D perhaps matches TRBD1 (6 bases). V was clipped by 2 bases and J by 10 bases, with 14 bases between them. Germline V CDR1 and CDR2: MNHEY, SVGAGI. The CDR3 totals 13 residues. Here the CDR3 DNA reads TGTGCCAGCAGTTACGCGCAGGGGAGCGGAGCTTTCTTT. Its protein product is CASSYAQGSGAFF.

CDR3 bases: TGCGCCAGCAGTCAATCCCCCTCAGGGTCCTATAATTCACCCCTCCACTTT. Its translation: CASSQSPSGSYNSPLHF. This rearrangement joins TRBV23-1 to TRBJ1-6; D is possibly TRBD1 (5 bases). TRBV23-1 is designated an ORF whose function remains uncertain. The CDR3 has 17 amino acids. V lost 0 bases to trimming and J lost 1 base, with 10 bases between them.